Below are 32 T cell receptor beta chains sequenced from a single sample in a study of shared clonotypes between healthy human individuals. CD8 cells regarded as naive lacked CD45RO, were positively chosen for CCR7, and omitted terminally differentiated effector memory CD45RA+ cells. Profiled with immunoSEQ multiplex PCR; TCRdb holds only in-frame clones, not every one. The data contain about 2.1 million clones, roughly 93% of them singletons. Sequencing was performed on naive CD8+ T cells from PBMCs. The receptors stem from a man aged 18 to 29 in good health. Some clones in this sample may be carry-over from other donors' samples.

This clone has more than one count but fewer than ten. This chain joins TRBV9 and TRBJ2-2; D is uncertain. Germline CDR1 is SGDLS and CDR2 is YYNGEE. The CDR3 runs 12 residues. V was clipped by 0 bases and J by 7 bases, with 4 bases between them. The CDR3 DNA reads as TGTGCCAGCAGCGTAGCGGACGGGGAGCTGTTTTTT. It specifies CASSVADGELFF. Complete variable domain (other parts from reference TRBV9 and TRBJ2-2): DSGVTQTPKHLITATGQRVTLRCSPRSGDLSVYWYQQSLDQGLQFLIQYYNGEERAKGNILERFSAQQFPDLHSELNLSSLELGDSALYFCASSVADGELFFGEGSRLTVL.

As for this clone: This specimen includes other DNA sequences encoding the same CDR3. This chain joins TRBV2 and TRBJ2-7; 9 bases are a match to TRBD2. Per germline, CDR1 SNHLY and CDR2 FYNNEI. The V gene end was trimmed by 1 base and the J gene end by 4 bases; junction bases not matched to a gene: 5. The CDR3 runs 15 residues. CDR3 residues: CASSEGASGTYEQYF. The CDR3 DNA sequence: TGTGCCAGCAGTGAAGGGGCTAGCGGGACGTACGAGCAGTACTTC.

This clone was observed a single time. The V and J genes are TRBV1 and TRBJ2-7; TRBD2 is the table's D call, not checked against the DNA. TRBV1 is deemed a pseudogene. This CDR3 has 18 residues. This CDR3 is CTSSQDSNRLAGVYEQYF. The CDR3 DNA is TGCACCAGCAGCCAAGATTCCAACCGACTAGCGGGCGTCTACGAGCAGTACTTC.

The rearrangement uses TRBV7-9 and TRBJ1-1; D is undetermined. This CDR3 has 15 residues. CDR1 and CDR2 from the germline V gene are SEHNR and FQNEAQ (reference sequence). Between the trimmed V and J ends, which lost 1 base and 6 bases, there was a span of 15 bases. CDR3 DNA sequence: TGTGCCAGCAGCTTAGGCGGCAGGCTCGAGTCTGAAGCTTTCTTT. Translating gives CASSLGGRLESEAFF.

The chain joins TRBV19 to TRBJ1-3, with 9 bases lining up with TRBD1. Germline V gives CDR1 LNHDA, CDR2 SQIVND (reference sequence). With 5 bases clipped from V and 8 bases from J, the junction kept 7 bases outside the gene matches. This CDR3 spans 14 amino acids. CDR3 amino acids: CASSPRTGADTIYF. In DNA, the CDR3 is TGTGCCAGTAGTCCGCGGACAGGGGCGGACACCATATATTTT.

As regards this clone: The same CDR3 is also encoded by other DNA sequences in this sample. The chain couples TRBV27 to TRBJ1-1; no firm D call. The CDR3 is 12 residues long. Germline CDR1 MNHEY, CDR2 SMNVEV (reference sequence). The germline V and J ends were trimmed by 6 bases and 0 bases, with 5 bases remaining between them. The DNA for the CDR3 is TGTGCCAGCAGCCCTATGAACACTGAAGCTTTCTTT. Residues: CASSPMNTEAFF.

J is TRBJ2-1 and V is TRBV5-1; D may be TRBD2 (6 bases). CDR1 and CDR2 from the germline V gene are SGHRS and YFSETQ. The V end was cut by 8 bases, the J end by 9 bases, with 21 bases between. The CDR3 is made up of 14 amino acids. CDR3 coding DNA: TGCGCCAGTAATTGGGGGGACTCTTCGGCTGAGCAGTTCTTC. Residues: CASNWGDSSAEQFF.

Points on this clone: Other nucleotide sequences in the sample specify the same CDR3. This chain joins TRBV11-2 and TRBJ2-3; 16 positions match TRBD2. Germline lookup yields CDR1 SGHAT and CDR2 FQNNGV. Trimming removed 3 bases from V and 3 bases from J; junction bases left unmatched: 0. There are 16 residues in the CDR3. The CDR3 region is CASSLGLAGGTDTQYF. CDR3 in DNA: TGTGCCAGCAGCTTGGGACTAGCGGGAGGGACAGATACGCAGTATTTT.

V and J are TRBV5-1 and TRBJ2-2; D uncertain. The germline V gene has CDR1 SGHRS and CDR2 YFSETQ. This CDR3 has 15 amino acids. The V end was cut by 1 base, the J end by 0 bases, with 7 bases between. The CDR3 here is CASSLLQTNTGELFF. The DNA of the CDR3 is TGCGCCAGCAGCTTGTTACAGACGAACACCGGGGAGCTGTTTTTT. Drawing the rest from reference TRBV5-1 and TRBJ2-2, the complete variable domain is KAGVTQTPRYLIKTRGQQVTLSCSPISGHRSVSWYQQTPGQGLQFLFEYFSETQRNKGNFPGRFSGRQFSNSRSEMNVSTLELGDSALYLCASSLLQTNTGELFFGEGSRLTVL.

The V and J genes are TRBV27 and TRBJ2-1; 8 bases are shared with TRBD2. In germline, CDR1 is MNHEY, CDR2 SMNVEV (reference sequence). The V and J ends lost 2 bases and 14 bases, in that order; junction bases with no gene match: 8. This CDR3 contains 13 residues. The CDR3 region is CASSLGSSGWEFF. CDR3 DNA: TGTGCCAGCAGTTTAGGTTCTAGCGGGTGGGAGTTCTTC.

This chain links TRBV7-6 with TRBJ2-2, with 12 bases matching TRBD2. The germline V gene encodes CDR1 SGHVS and CDR2 FNYEAQ. CDR3 length: 18 residues. Trimming removed 1 base from V and 1 base from J; junction bases left unmatched: 4. As DNA, the CDR3 is TGTGCCAGCAGCTTAGTACTAGCGGGAGGACTGAACACCGGGGAGCTGTTTTTT. Translated, it gives CASSLVLAGGLNTGELFF.

V gene TRBV9 combines with J gene TRBJ2-5; 14 nucleotides align to TRBD2. V lost 3 bases, J lost 5 bases, and 9 bases stayed unmatched. Germline V CDR1 and CDR2: SGDLS, YYNGEE. This CDR3 region has 17 residues. CDR3 in amino acids: CASSAGGLAGVQETQYF. The CDR3, as DNA: TGTGCCAGCAGCGCGGGGGGACTAGCGGGAGTACAGGAGACCCAGTACTTC.

In its sample, this clone was seen once. The V and J genes are TRBV6-5 and TRBJ2-7; a possible D gene is TRBD2 (7 bases). The CDR3 is 16 residues long. V gave up 2 bases and J gave up 2 bases, with 16 bases separating them. The germline V gene has CDR1 MNHEY and CDR2 SVGAGI. The CDR3 nucleotides read TGTGCCAGCAGTTACGGTTGGGGGCGGGAGACCTACGAGCAGTACTTC. Translation gives CASSYGWGRETYEQYF.

V gene TRBV6-5 combines with J gene TRBJ2-7; D gene uncertain. Germline values: CDR1 MNHEY, CDR2 SVGAGI. The CDR3 is 11 amino acids. Trimming shortened V by 0 bases and J by 7 bases, and 4 bases separated the two germline ends. This CDR3 reads CASSYSTEQYF. DNA for the CDR3: TGTGCCAGCAGTTACTCGACGGAGCAGTACTTC.

Remarks on this clone: The sample holds other DNA sequences that translate to the same CDR3. J is TRBJ2-7 and V is TRBV27; weak D call: TRBD1 (5 bases). The CDR3 is 13 residues long. Trimming shortened V by 6 bases and J by 2 bases, and 11 bases separated the two germline ends. Germline V gene sequence: CDR1 MNHEY, CDR2 SMNVEV (reference sequence). The CDR3 region is CASSPGITYEQYF. The DNA of the CDR3 is TGTGCCAGCAGCCCAGGGATAACCTACGAGCAGTACTTC.

V and J are TRBV28 and TRBJ2-4; no definite D call. Trimming stripped 3 bases from V and 3 bases from J, with 9 bases between. The CDR3 contains 14 residues. Germline CDR1 is MDHEN and CDR2 is SYDVKM. The CDR3 DNA is TGTGCCAGCAGTTTGAATTTGGGCAAAAACATTCAGTACTTC. Protein product: CASSLNLGKNIQYF.

The chain has TRBV15 and TRBJ1-3, with a weak D call TRBD1 (5 bases). The CDR3 contains 15 residues. CDR1 is LNHNV and CDR2 is YYDKDF in the germline V gene (reference sequence). Trimming shortened V by 5 bases and J by 2 bases, and 13 bases separated the two germline ends. The CDR3 spells CATSRGWGAGNTIYF. The CDR3 DNA sequence: TGTGCCACCAGCCGAGGGTGGGGGGCTGGAAACACCATATATTTT.

The chain is built from TRBV2 and TRBJ2-3; 8 positions match TRBD1. This CDR3 spans 17 amino acids. J gave up 4 bases and V 2 bases, and 11 bases lay outside the gene matches. CDR1 and CDR2 from the germline V gene are SNHLY and FYNNEI. CDR3 DNA: TGTGCCAGCAGTGAAACCCCAGGGGGCGCGTTGGCAGATACGCAGTATTTT. Translating gives CASSETPGGALADTQYF.

There are a few counts of this clone. The CDR3 is CATSGQGLEQYF. CDR3 DNA sequence: TGTGCCACCAGTGGACAGGGCCTCGAGCAGTACTTC. J is TRBJ2-7 and V is TRBV15; 8 bases fit TRBD1. V lost 6 bases and J lost 6; bases outside the gene matches: 4. Germline lookup yields CDR1 LNHNV and CDR2 YYDKDF (reference sequence). CDR3 length: 12 amino acids.

The chain recombines TRBV27 with TRBJ2-7; D perhaps matches TRBD1 (6 bases). V lost 5 bases and J 3 bases, leaving 17 bases between the germline ends. The germline CDR1 and CDR2 sequences are MNHEY and SMNVEV (reference sequence). The CDR3 is 15 amino acids. The CDR3 coding sequence is TGTGCCAGCAGTAAAACCCCAGGGGCTTTCTACGAGCAGTACTTC. Protein: CASSKTPGAFYEQYF.

The rearrangement joins TRBV23-1 to TRBJ2-2, with D possibly TRBD1 on 6 matching bases. TRBV23-1 carries the ORF label, with uncertain function. V lost 4 bases and J 1 base, leaving 16 bases between the germline ends. The CDR3 totals 17 residues. The CDR3 protein is CASSLPQGSLNTGELFF. The DNA of the CDR3 is TGCGCCAGCAGTCTACCACAGGGAAGTTTGAACACCGGGGAGCTGTTTTTT.

Comments on this clone: The junction and the germline gene differ at one end; a read error may be behind it. The V gene is TRBV13, the J gene TRBJ2-1, with a weak D call TRBD1 (5 bases). There are 16 residues in the CDR3. Germline V gives CDR1 PRHDT, CDR2 FYEKMQ (reference sequence). The CDR3 loop reads CASSSKGQGSFNEQFF. The CDR3 coding sequence is TGTGCCAGCAGCTCGAAGGGGCAGGGCTCCTTCAATGAGCAGTTCTTC.

Here the CDR3 DNA reads TGTGCCAGCAGCCTTTCCTTGTACGAGCAGTACTTC. It encodes CASSLSLYEQYF. This chain links TRBV14 with TRBJ2-7, with D uncertain. This CDR3 comprises 12 residues. Trimming left V 4 bases short and J 4 bases short, with 8 bases between. Germline assignment: CDR1 SGHDN and CDR2 FVKESK.

The chain joins TRBV27 to TRBJ2-1; D might be TRBD1 (6 bases). This CDR3 region has 11 residues. The V end lost 7 bases, the J end lost 8 bases, and 9 bases lay between the germline ends. The germline V gene has CDR1 MNHEY and CDR2 SMNVEV (reference sequence). CDR3 in DNA: TGTGCCAGCAACCAGGGGTATGAGCAGTTCTTC. It codes for CASNQGYEQFF.

This clone was detected a few times. The genes are TRBV6-6 and TRBJ1-2, with 7 bases lining up with TRBD1. Germline loops: CDR1 MNHNY, CDR2 SVGAGI (reference sequence). The junction had 16 bases not matched to a gene; V was cut back by 7 bases and J by 5 bases. This CDR3 comprises 16 residues. DNA of the CDR3: TGTGCCAGCACCCCTAGGAGGGGGCGTGAGCTTTATGGCTACACCTTC. Translated: CASTPRRGRELYGYTF.

In this sample, this clone turned up a few times. Within the sample, other DNA sequences also encode this same CDR3. The J gene is TRBJ2-2, the V gene TRBV6-5, with D perhaps TRBD2 (5 bases). V lost 3 bases and J 6 bases, leaving 8 bases between the germline ends. CDR3 length: 13 residues. Per germline, CDR1 MNHEY and CDR2 SVGAGI. The CDR3 is CASSYSRAGELFF. The CDR3 nucleotides read TGTGCCAGCAGTTATTCGAGGGCCGGGGAGCTGTTTTTT.

The chain combines TRBV9 with TRBJ2-7; 9 positions match TRBD1. The CDR3 has 18 amino acids. Germline V gene sequence: CDR1 SGDLS, CDR2 YYNGEE. Unmatched junction bases numbered 15, after V lost 0 bases and J lost 5 bases. The CDR3 region is CASSVATGLQGATDEQYF. CDR3 in DNA: TGTGCCAGCAGCGTAGCTACGGGGTTACAGGGGGCGACGGACGAGCAGTACTTC. Drawing the rest from reference TRBV9 and TRBJ2-7, the complete variable domain is DSGVTQTPKHLITATGQRVTLRCSPRSGDLSVYWYQQSLDQGLQFLIQYYNGEERAKGNILERFSAQQFPDLHSELNLSSLELGDSALYFCASSVATGLQGATDEQYFGPGTRLTVT.

J is TRBJ2-2 and V is TRBV7-9, with 9 positions matching TRBD1. The germline CDR1 and CDR2 sequences are SEHNR and FQNEAQ (reference sequence). The CDR3 contains 14 residues. The V gene end was trimmed by 10 bases and the J gene end by 4 bases; junction bases not matched to a gene: 7. The CDR3 loop reads CATLGDRATGELFF. Here the CDR3 DNA reads TGTGCCACCTTGGGGGACAGGGCCACCGGGGAGCTGTTTTTT.

The chain carries TRBV6-5 and TRBJ1-5, with a tentative D call TRBD1 (5 bases). CDR1 and CDR2 (germline): MNHEY, SVGAGI. There are 15 residues in the CDR3. V gave up 8 bases and J gave up 1 base, with 15 bases separating them. Written as DNA, the CDR3 is TGTGCCAGCGGCGAAGGGGTAGGCAGCAATCAGCCCCAGCATTTT. Protein product: CASGEGVGSNQPQHF.

The chain recombines TRBV10-2 with TRBJ2-1, with a possible D match to TRBD2 (6 bases). There are 15 residues in the CDR3. Trimming removed 0 bases at V and 6 bases at J, with 12 bases between. CDR1 and CDR2 (germline): WSHSY, SAAADI. The CDR3 DNA is TGCGCCAGCAGTGAGTCTGTCGGAGGGGCCAATGAGCAGTTCTTC. This gives the protein CASSESVGGANEQFF.

CDR3 nucleotides: TGTGCCAGCAGCTTCCGACCACTAGCGGGAGGGTATAATGAGCAGTTCTTC. This translates into CASSFRPLAGGYNEQFF. The chain links TRBV7-9 to TRBJ2-1; the match to TRBD2 covers 13 bases. J gave up 7 bases and V 3 bases, and 9 bases lay outside the gene matches. This CDR3 is 17 amino acids long. CDR1 is SEHNR, CDR2 FQNEAQ, per germline (reference sequence).

The J gene is TRBJ1-3, the V gene TRBV6-1; D possibly corresponds to TRBD1 (6 bases). The CDR3 is 14 residues long. Germline CDR1 MNHNS, CDR2 SASEGT. V lost 11 bases and J lost 6, with 20 bases in between. DNA of the CDR3: TGTGCCGGAAAGGACAGCACCCCTCTAAACACCATATATTTT. As protein: CAGKDSTPLNTIYF.